The 9 T cell receptor beta chains presented below share a single source sample, sequenced in a study of T cell changes during pregnancy in multiple sclerosis. Clones were read by immunoSEQ multiplex PCR, and TCRdb kept only the in-frame ones, dropping some. Of approximately 14,000 clones listed, over 90% are singletons. The source material was peripheral blood, sampled in the second trimester of pregnancy. Receptors originate from a female donor in good health, enrolled as a control in a pregnancy study.

CDR3: CASCSSGRNTEAFF. In DNA form, the CDR3 reads TGTGCCAGCTGCTCGTCCGGGAGGAACACTGAAGCTTTCTTT. J is TRBJ1-1 and V is TRBV27; D is unclear. The CDR3 is made up of 14 amino acids. The V gene lost 8 bases and the J gene lost 1 base, with 14 bases spanning the gap. Germline V lookup: CDR1 MNHEY, CDR2 SMNVEV (reference sequence).

The CDR3, as DNA: TGCGCCAGCCACTTGGACAGGGGGTGGGCAGGCTACACCTTC. It encodes CASHLDRGWAGYTF. The rearrangement joins TRBV5-1 to TRBJ1-2; 10 bases are a match to TRBD1. The germline CDR1 and CDR2 sequences are SGHRS and YFSETQ. With V trimmed by 7 bases and J by 8 bases, 11 bases remained unmatched. The CDR3 is made up of 14 amino acids.

J is TRBJ2-3 and V is TRBV21-1; the listed D gene, TRBD2, was not tested against the DNA. TRBV21-1 is marked as a pseudogene. The CDR3 is made up of 16 amino acids. CDR3 in amino acids: CASSQTSGVYTDTQYF. For the CDR3, the DNA is TGTGCCAGCAGCCAAACTAGCGGGGTATACACAGATACGCAGTATTTT.

The DNA for the CDR3 is TGTGCCAGCAGCGTAGTCTACGGACAGGGGGTGCTTGACGGCTACACCTTC. Amino acid sequence: CASSVVYGQGVLDGYTF. The chain joins TRBV9 to TRBJ1-2, with 10 bases fitting TRBD1. Germline assignment: CDR1 SGDLS and CDR2 YYNGEE. This CDR3 has 17 residues. With 0 bases clipped from V and 8 bases from J, the junction kept 13 bases outside the gene matches.

This chain joins TRBV6-5 and TRBJ1-4; D is unresolved. CDR1 is MNHEY and CDR2 is SVGAGI in the germline V gene. Trimming took 5 bases from V and 8 from J, leaving 18 bases between them. The CDR3 extends over 15 amino acids. The CDR3 loop reads CASSTAGRLREKLFF. CDR3 bases: TGTGCCAGCAGTACAGCTGGGAGGTTGAGGGAAAAACTGTTTTTT.

This clone was detected once. This chain connects TRBV7-2 to TRBJ1-6, with D maybe TRBD1 (5 bases). The germline V and J ends were trimmed by 5 bases and 8 bases, with 10 bases remaining between them. The germline CDR1 and CDR2 sequences are SGHTA and FQGNSA. The CDR3 length is 13 residues. As DNA, the CDR3 is TGTGCCAGCAGCGACAGCTGGTATTCACCCCTCCACTTT. It yields the protein CASSDSWYSPLHF.

CDR3 sequence: CAISDKTSGSYEQYF. The CDR3 region has the DNA TGTGCCATCAGCGATAAGACTAGCGGCTCCTACGAGCAGTACTTC. The rearrangement links TRBV10-3 to TRBJ2-7, with TRBD2 matching over 9 bases. This CDR3 region has 15 residues. CDR1 is ENHRY and CDR2 is SYGVKD in the germline V gene. The ends lost 6 bases at V and 0 bases at J; junction bases unmatched: 6.

The V gene is TRBV9, the J gene TRBJ1-1, with TRBD1 as a possible D gene (5 bases). The CDR3 has 15 amino acids. Germline CDR1 SGDLS, CDR2 YYNGEE. V lost 3 bases and J 2 bases, leaving 14 bases between the germline ends. Written as DNA, the CDR3 is TGTGCCAGCAGCGGGACACCGACCCCAAACACTGAAGCTTTCTTT. Its translation: CASSGTPTPNTEAFF.

The chain links TRBV10-3 to TRBJ1-2; the match to TRBD1 covers 7 bases. The CDR3 covers 14 residues. Germline CDR1 reads ENHRY; CDR2 reads SYGVKD. Trimming at V came to 3 bases and at J to 3 bases, leaving 4 bases not matched to a gene. The CDR3 reads CAISETTGYYGYTF. For the CDR3, the DNA is TGTGCCATCAGTGAAACGACAGGGTACTATGGCTACACCTTC.